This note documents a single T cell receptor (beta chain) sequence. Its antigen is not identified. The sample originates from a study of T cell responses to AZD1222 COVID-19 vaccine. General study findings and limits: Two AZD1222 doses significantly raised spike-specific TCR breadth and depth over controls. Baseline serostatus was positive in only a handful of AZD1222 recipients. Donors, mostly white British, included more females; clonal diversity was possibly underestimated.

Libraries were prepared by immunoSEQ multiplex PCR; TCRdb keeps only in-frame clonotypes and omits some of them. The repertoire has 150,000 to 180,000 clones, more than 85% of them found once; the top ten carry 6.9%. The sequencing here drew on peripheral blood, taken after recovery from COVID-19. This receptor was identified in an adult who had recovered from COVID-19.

As DNA, the CDR3 is TGTGCCAGCAGCTTCCGGGACAGGGTAGAGTATGGCTACACCTTC. Translating gives CASSFRDRVEYGYTF. V is TRBV5-6 and J is TRBJ1-2, with TRBD1 identical over 9 bases. V lost 2 bases, J lost 5 bases, and 7 bases stayed unmatched. Germline assignment: CDR1 SGHDT and CDR2 YYEEEE. The CDR3 sequence is 15 residues long. The entire variable domain, with the rest obtained from reference TRBV5-6 and TRBJ1-2, is as follows: DAGVTQSPTHLIKTRGQQVTLRCSPKSGHDTVSWYQQALGQGPQFIFQYYEEEERQRGNFPDRFSGHQFPNYSSELNVNALLLGDSALYLCASSFRDRVEYGYTFGSGTRLTVV.